The rows below give T cell receptor beta chains drawn from one sample of a study of glioma-infiltrating T cells. TCRdb analysed the multiplex PCR reads with MiXCR anew, one entry per CDR3 protein. The sample has tens of thousands of distinct CDR3 sequences; 35% to 45% are singletons. The sample consisted of glioma tissue, nonneoplastic brain tissue, or PBMCs (not recorded which). These receptors were collected from a human donor with low-grade glioma or glioblastoma, undergoing nonglioma brain surgery, or in good health (not recorded which). The CDR3 runs from the conserved cysteine through the conserved F or W. The order of the fields is clone size, D gene, V gene, J gene, CDR3 DNA, CDR3 protein. The D gene is left open where the match is weak. The size entry is marked missing in some rows and otherwise reads once, few, many or a size class.

size: -
D: TRBD2
V: TRBV11-3
J: TRBJ2-5
DNA: TGTGCCAGCAGCTTTGGGGCTAGCGGGTACTCAAAGCAGTACTTC
CDR3: CASSFGASGYSKQYF

size: many
D: TRBD2
V: TRBV11-3
J: TRBJ2-3
DNA: TGTGCCAGCAGCTTCCGCGGGAGGAGGGGCACAGATACGCAGTATTTT
CDR3: CASSFRGRRGTDTQYF

size: many
D: TRBD2
V: TRBV20-1
J: TRBJ2-3
DNA: TGCAGTGCTCGCCGATCTAGCGGGGGGGCCACAGATACGCAGTATTTT
CDR3: CSARRSSGGATDTQYF

size: once
D: -
V: TRBV7-6
J: TRBJ2-3
DNA: TGTGCAAGCAGCTTAGTGGCTAGCGTGGCGGGTACGCAGTATTTT
CDR3: CASSLVASVAGTQYF

size: -
D: -
V: TRBV20-1
J: TRBJ2-3
DNA: TGCAGTGCTCCCCCCCCGGGATTCACAGATACGCAGTATTTT
CDR3: CSAPPPGFTDTQYF

size: many
D: -
V: TRBV2
J: TRBJ2-5
DNA: TGTGCCAGCAGTGTTACAGGGAAAGCTGAGACCCAGTACTTC
CDR3: CASSVTGKAETQYF

size: few
D: TRBD1
V: TRBV20-1
J: TRBJ2-1
DNA: TGCAGTGCTACAGGGGGCGTCTATGAGCAGTTCTTC
CDR3: CSATGGVYEQFF

size: -
D: -
V: TRBV19
J: TRBJ2-1
DNA: TGTGCCAGTAGTATGCGAATTAGCGGCACTTCCTCCTACAAGCAGTTCTTC
CDR3: CASSMRISGTSSYKQFF

size: -
D: TRBD1
V: TRBV7-2
J: TRBJ2-1
DNA: TGTGCCAGCAGCTCCCGACAGGGTTTCCACAATGAGCAGTCCTTC
CDR3: CASSSRQGFHNEQSF

size: few
D: -
V: TRBV9
J: TRBJ2-3
DNA: TGTGCCAGCAGCAAGCGGGCCACAGATACGCAGTATTTT
CDR3: CASSKRATDTQYF

size: -
D: TRBD2
V: TRBV27
J: TRBJ2-1
DNA: TGTGCCAACAGTCGACTAGCGGGGGGGCTAAGGGATGAGGAGTTCTTC
CDR3: CANSRLAGGLRDEEFF

size: many
D: TRBD2
V: TRBV12-3/TRBV12-4
J: TRBJ2-1
DNA: TGTGCCAGCAGGACGGGGACTAGCGGGTCCTACAATGAGCAGTTCTTC
CDR3: CASRTGTSGSYNEQFF

size: many
D: TRBD1
V: TRBV6-1
J: TRBJ2-5
DNA: TGTGCCAGCAGTTGGGTGGAGACAGGGGCGGGGACCCAGTACTTC
CDR3: CASSWVETGAGTQYF

size: many
D: -
V: TRBV6-5
J: TRBJ2-3
DNA: TGTGCCAGCAGTTACTCTTGGGGATCCGGAGATACGCAGTATTTT
CDR3: CASSYSWGSGDTQYF

size: -
D: -
V: TRBV10-3
J: TRBJ2-2
DNA: TGTGCCATCAGTGATTTAGACACCGGGGAGCTGTTTTTT
CDR3: CAISDLDTGELFF

size: many
D: -
V: TRBV7-2
J: TRBJ1-5
DNA: TGTGCCAGCAGCTTAGCGAATTTACAGGGTAGCAATCAGCCCCAGCATTTT
CDR3: CASSLANLQGSNQPQHF

size: many
D: TRBD1
V: TRBV6-2/TRBV6-3
J: TRBJ2-7
DNA: TGTGCCAGCAGTCCGGGACAGGTCTTCTACGAGCAGTACTTC
CDR3: CASSPGQVFYEQYF

size: -
D: TRBD1
V: TRBV20-1
J: TRBJ1-5
DNA: TGCAGTGCTACTAGGACAGGCAGCAGTCAGCCCCAGCATTTT
CDR3: CSATRTGSSQPQHF

size: few
D: TRBD1
V: TRBV29-1
J: TRBJ1-2
DNA: TGCAGCGTTGCCAACAGGGGATTGGGCTATGGCTACACCTTC
CDR3: CSVANRGLGYGYTF

size: many
D: TRBD2
V: TRBV20-1
J: TRBJ2-7
DNA: TGCAGTGCTAGGTCTACTAGCGACTACGAGCAGTACTTC
CDR3: CSARSTSDYEQYF

size: many
D: TRBD2
V: TRBV4-1
J: TRBJ2-1
DNA: TGCGCCAGCAGCAAGACTAGCGGGGCCACTTACAATGAGCAGTTCTTC
CDR3: CASSKTSGATYNEQFF

size: many
D: TRBD1
V: TRBV20-1
J: TRBJ1-6
DNA: TGCAGTGCTAGACGGACAGGCTATAATTCACCCCTCCACTTT
CDR3: CSARRTGYNSPLHF

size: -
D: TRBD1
V: TRBV6-5
J: TRBJ2-7
DNA: TGTGCCACCCTCCGGGACAGCATGCACCTCAACTACGAGCAGTACTTC
CDR3: CATLRDSMHLNYEQYF

size: -
D: TRBD2
V: TRBV3-1
J: TRBJ2-7
DNA: TGTGCCAGCAGCCAAGTTATGTCTAGCGGGGGGACCAAAGAGCAGTACTTC
CDR3: CASSQVMSSGGTKEQYF

size: many
D: -
V: TRBV3-1
J: TRBJ2-2
DNA: TGTGCCAGCAGCCGGCCAGCCGGGGAGCTGTTTTTT
CDR3: CASSRPAGELFF

size: many
D: TRBD1
V: TRBV6-1
J: TRBJ2-3
DNA: TGTGCCAGCACCCTGACAGGGTACACGCAGTATTTT
CDR3: CASTLTGYTQYF

size: few
D: -
V: TRBV2
J: TRBJ2-5
DNA: TGTGCCAGCAGTGGCCGGATCCGGGAGACCCAGTACTTC
CDR3: CASSGRIRETQYF

size: many
D: -
V: TRBV28
J: TRBJ1-5
DNA: TGTGCCAGCAATGCGGGAAACAATCAGCCCCAGCATTTT
CDR3: CASNAGNNQPQHF

size: many
D: -
V: TRBV4-1
J: TRBJ1-1
DNA: TGCGCCAGCAGCCAAGATCCGGGGATATTAAGTATGGCTTTCTTT
CDR3: CASSQDPGILSMAFF

size: -
D: TRBD1
V: TRBV27
J: TRBJ1-1
DNA: TGTGCCAGCAGACGGACAGGGGTCGGGCGGCCTGAAGCTTTCTTT
CDR3: CASRRTGVGRPEAFF

size: many
D: -
V: TRBV6-5
J: TRBJ2-1
DNA: TGTGCCAGCAGTTACACAGAGGGGACTTACAATGAGCAGTTCTTC
CDR3: CASSYTEGTYNEQFF

size: -
D: TRBD1
V: TRBV18
J: TRBJ2-1
DNA: TGTGCCAGCTCACCCCTAGGGACAGCTCGCTATGAGCAGTTCTTC
CDR3: CASSPLGTARYEQFF

size: -
D: -
V: TRBV6-2/TRBV6-3
J: TRBJ1-5
DNA: TGTGCCAGCAGTCCCGGGGGACGGACTAGAAATAAGCCCCAGCATTTT
CDR3: CASSPGGRTRNKPQHF